These 26 T cell receptor beta chains share one sample of origin, sequenced in a study of T cells in Graves' hyperthyroidism and ophthalmopathy. Researchers amplified the TCR beta CDR3 regions from RNA transcripts. TCR CDR3 regions were first amplified by RT-PCR with HTBI primers. TCRdb passed the multiplex PCR reads through MiXCR, listing each CDR3 protein once. The table lists fewer than 650,000 distinct CDR3 sequences, around 14% of them singletons. Sequencing was done on a sample of blood. These receptors came from a woman younger than 30 with Graves' ophthalmopathy.

This chain links TRBV6-1 with TRBJ2-1; perhaps D is TRBD1 or TRBD2 (6 bases each). V lost 2 bases to trimming and J lost 11 bases, with 16 bases between them. This CDR3 has 14 amino acids. The germline V gene encodes CDR1 MNHNS and CDR2 SASEGT. CDR3 coding DNA: TGTGCCAGCAGTGAATCGGTTACAGGGAGGAAGCAGTTCTTC. Translating gives CASSESVTGRKQFF.

This clonotype showed up many times. This rearrangement joins TRBV20-1 to TRBJ1-2; D is possibly TRBD1 (5 bases). Germline-derived CDR1 and CDR2 are DFQATT and SNEGSKA (reference sequence). The V and J ends lost 6 bases and 5 bases respectively, with 22 bases between them. This CDR3 is 15 amino acids long. The CDR3 here is CSATGTGGSMYGYTF. CDR3 nucleotides: TGCAGTGCGACCGGGACGGGGGGTTCTATGTATGGCTACACCTTC.

The chain employs TRBV4-3 and TRBJ2-5; D gene unclear. The CDR3 is 14 amino acids. Germline V CDR1 and CDR2: LGHNA, YSLEER. Trimming took off 1 base at V and 4 bases at J, with 10 bases between the two ends. CDR3 in amino acids: CASSQGISGETQYF. DNA for the CDR3: TGCGCCAGCAGCCAAGGTATTAGTGGAGAGACCCAGTACTTC.

J is TRBJ2-7 and V is TRBV18, with D uncertain. This CDR3 comprises 14 residues. Germline V gives CDR1 KGHSH, CDR2 LQKENI. Between the trimmed V and J ends, which lost 0 bases and 3 bases, there was a span of 9 bases. CDR3: CASSPPLARYEQYF. The CDR3 coding sequence is TGTGCCAGCTCACCACCATTAGCCCGCTACGAGCAGTACTTC. Full variable domain (rest looked up from reference TRBV18 and TRBJ2-7): NAGVMQNPRHLVRRRGQEARLRCSPMKGHSHVYWYRQLPEEGLKFMVYLQKENIIDESGMPKERFSAEFPKEGPSILRIQQVVRGDSAAYFCASSPPLARYEQYFGPGTRLTVT.

This clonotype came up a few times. The chain couples TRBV30 to TRBJ2-5, with 13 bases identical to TRBD2. V lost 3 bases, J lost 1 base, and 2 bases stayed unmatched. CDR1 is GTSNPN, CDR2 SVGIG, per germline (reference sequence). The CDR3 runs 15 residues. CDR3 DNA sequence: TGTGCCTGGAGGGGGACTAGCGGGATCCAAGAGACCCAGTACTTC. Protein: CAWRGTSGIQETQYF.

Only a few counts were recorded for this clonotype. The chain has TRBV20-1 and TRBJ2-2; TRBD2 matches 9 bases. The CDR3 consists of 19 residues. The V and J ends lost 2 bases and 0 bases, in that order; junction bases with no gene match: 13. The V gene's germline CDR1 is DFQATT and CDR2 SNEGSKA (reference sequence). For the CDR3, the DNA is TGCAGTGCTAGACCCTTGGGGCTAGCGGGATCCGCGAACACCGGGGAGCTGTTTTTT. Its translation is CSARPLGLAGSANTGELFF.

This clonotype showed up many times. The chain links TRBV6-1 to TRBJ2-7; no clear D. CDR3 length: 14 amino acids. Trimming removed 0 bases at V and 2 bases at J, with 8 bases between. Germline CDR1 reads MNHNS; CDR2 reads SASEGT. The CDR3: CASSEAQAAYEQYF. DNA for the CDR3: TGTGCCAGCAGTGAAGCGCAGGCAGCCTACGAGCAGTACTTC.

This clonotype was picked up many times. This chain connects TRBV7-3 to TRBJ2-1, with TRBD2 matching 8 bases. The CDR3 length is 15 residues. CDR1 is SGHTA, CDR2 FQGTGA, per germline. Unmatched junction bases numbered 6, after V lost 5 bases and J lost 3 bases. CDR3 coding DNA: TGTGCCAGCAGCGCCCATAGCGGGAACTACAATGAGCAGTTCTTC. This encodes CASSAHSGNYNEQFF.

This clonotype occurred many times. The rearrangement links TRBV6-1 to TRBJ1-1; 10 nucleotides line up with TRBD1. The germline V gene encodes CDR1 MNHNS and CDR2 SASEGT. The CDR3 extends over 16 amino acids. J was trimmed by 5 bases and V by 6 bases; bases with no gene match: 12. The CDR3 loop is CASSHPRTGGGTEAFF. DNA for the CDR3: TGTGCCAGCAGCCACCCGCGGACAGGGGGGGGGACTGAAGCTTTCTTT.

This clonotype was seen at least ten times. The chain carries TRBV28 and TRBJ2-1, with D possibly being TRBD2 (6 bases). Germline V gene lookup returns CDR1 MDHEN and CDR2 SYDVKM. V was shortened by 4 bases and J by 3 bases, with 16 bases between the two germline ends. The CDR3 length is 16 residues. The CDR3 nucleotides read TGTGCCAGCAGTTGGCCTCGGCGGGGCCTCTACAATGAGCAGTTCTTC. It translates to CASSWPRRGLYNEQFF. Drawing the rest from reference TRBV28 and TRBJ2-1, the complete variable domain is DVKVTQSSRYLVKRTGEKVFLECVQDMDHENMFWYRQDPGLGLRLIYFSYDVKMKEKGDIPEGYSVSREKKERFSLILESASTNQTSMYLCASSWPRRGLYNEQFFGPGTRLTVL.

This clonotype came up a few times. The chain carries TRBV19 and TRBJ1-5; unclear D gene. The CDR3 sequence is 13 residues long. Trimming took off 5 bases at V and 6 bases at J, with 11 bases between the two ends. Germline-derived CDR1 and CDR2 are LNHDA and SQIVND (reference sequence). Here the CDR3 DNA reads TGTGCCAGTAGTCCCCTCCCCACTCAGCCCCAGCATTTT. Its protein is CASSPLPTQPQHF.

This clonotype has ten or more counts. The chain joins TRBV28 to TRBJ2-7; 7 nucleotides match TRBD2. J lost 5 bases, V lost 8 bases, and 9 bases had no gene match. Germline CDR1 reads MDHEN; CDR2 reads SYDVKM. The CDR3 has 13 residues. The CDR3 region has the DNA TGTGCCAGCTGTCCGGGGGGTTGGAACGAGCAGTACTTC. This codes for CASCPGGWNEQYF.

V is TRBV20-1 and J is TRBJ2-1; 8 positions match TRBD2. V shed 0 bases, J shed 9 bases, and the junction held 7 bases outside the gene matches. There are 14 residues in the CDR3. Germline V gene lookup returns CDR1 DFQATT and CDR2 SNEGSKA (reference sequence). The DNA for the CDR3 is TGCAGTGCTAGAGATTCAGCGGGAGTCGGTGAGCAGTTCTTC. Translation: CSARDSAGVGEQFF.

The chain carries TRBV29-1 and TRBJ2-1; TRBD1 matches at 8 bases. J lost 0 bases, V lost 7 bases, and 11 bases had no gene match. The germline V gene has CDR1 SQVTM and CDR2 ANQGSEA. The CDR3 has 16 amino acids. CDR3 sequence (DNA): TGCAGCGCTGTGGGGGGAGGACAGGGCTCCTACAATGAGCAGTTCTTC. The encoded protein is CSAVGGGQGSYNEQFF.

This clonotype was counted at least ten times. The V gene is TRBV27, the J gene TRBJ2-7; TRBD1 is a possible D gene (5 bases). Germline loops: CDR1 MNHEY, CDR2 SMNVEV (reference sequence). Trimming pared 1 base from V and 7 bases from J, leaving 20 bases between. CDR3 length: 16 amino acids. Here the CDR3 reads CASSLLPGPTPTEQYF. The DNA of the CDR3 is TGTGCCAGCAGTTTATTGCCAGGGCCAACCCCTACGGAGCAGTACTTC.

The V call is TRBV7-2, the J call TRBJ2-3; TRBD2 aligns across 12 bases. The CDR3 has 16 residues. V dropped 4 bases and J dropped 9; count of bases not matched to a gene: 11. Germline assignment: CDR1 SGHTA and CDR2 FQGNSA. The CDR3 DNA follows: TGTGCCAGCAGCTACACACTAGCGGGAGGATTGGACACGCAGTATTTT. As protein: CASSYTLAGGLDTQYF. Filled out from reference TRBV7-2 and TRBJ2-3, the complete variable domain reads GAGVSQSPSNKVTEKGKDVELRCDPISGHTALYWYRQSLGQGLEFLIYFQGNSAPDKSGLPSDRFSAERTGGSVSTLTIQRTQQEDSAVYLCASSYTLAGGLDTQYFGPGTRLTVL.

This clonotype was counted many times. This sequence joins TRBV9 and TRBJ1-1, with a tentative D call TRBD1 (6 bases). CDR3 length: 15 residues. Germline V gene sequence: CDR1 SGDLS, CDR2 YYNGEE. V dropped 4 bases and J dropped 7 bases, with 20 bases sitting between them. The CDR3 sequence is CASSPKGWEGGEAFF. CDR3 bases: TGTGCCAGCAGCCCCAAGGGATGGGAGGGGGGTGAAGCTTTCTTT.

V gene TRBV19 combines with J gene TRBJ2-4, with D hard to call. The CDR3 totals 13 residues. V was pared by 6 bases and J by 4 bases, with 10 bases between. The germline CDR1 and CDR2 sequences are LNHDA and SQIVND (reference sequence). The CDR3 is CASSMNDKNIQYF. CDR3 DNA sequence: TGTGCCAGTAGCATGAACGATAAAAACATTCAGTACTTC.

This chain connects TRBV6-2 or TRBV6-3 to TRBJ1-5, with unresolved D. The germline CDR1 and CDR2 sequences are MNHEY and SVGEGT. CDR3 size: 15 residues. V lost 6 bases, J lost 3 bases, and 15 bases lay in between. The CDR3 reads CASRRGILNNQPQHF. The CDR3 nucleotides read TGTGCCAGCAGACGCGGGATTCTTAACAATCAGCCCCAGCATTTT.

This chain links TRBV6-1 with TRBJ1-1; D might be TRBD1 (5 bases). Trimming pared 1 base from V and 6 bases from J, leaving 15 bases between. The CDR3 has 15 amino acids. Germline lookup yields CDR1 MNHNS and CDR2 SASEGT. The CDR3 loop is CASSEGNRYVSEAFF. CDR3 nucleotides: TGTGCCAGCAGTGAAGGGAACAGGTATGTCTCTGAAGCTTTCTTT.

This clonotype appeared a few times. The rearrangement uses TRBV19 and TRBJ1-1; D remains unclear. The germline V and J ends were trimmed by 5 bases and 1 base, with 8 bases remaining between them. There are 13 residues in the CDR3. The germline V gene has CDR1 LNHDA and CDR2 SQIVND (reference sequence). The CDR3 loop is CASSAGANTEAFF. DNA of the CDR3: TGTGCCAGTAGTGCAGGCGCGAACACTGAAGCTTTCTTT.

This clonotype was observed many times. The chain couples TRBV2 to TRBJ2-2, with 10 nucleotides matching TRBD1. Germline loops: CDR1 SNHLY, CDR2 FYNNEI. Losses at the gene ends were 7 bases for V and 4 bases for J; bases not matched to a gene: 9. The CDR3 is 16 amino acids. The CDR3 loop reads CASIKTGGGGTGELFF. In DNA, the CDR3 is TGTGCCAGCATTAAGACAGGGGGCGGAGGCACCGGGGAGCTGTTTTTT.

This clonotype showed up many times. The chain combines TRBV6-1 with TRBJ1-2, with TRBD1 identical over 9 bases. CDR3 length: 13 amino acids. Looked up from germline, CDR1 is MNHNS and CDR2 is SASEGT. V dropped 6 bases and J dropped 8; count of bases not matched to a gene: 7. Here the CDR3 DNA reads TGTGCCAGCAGAGCCGGGACAGGGAGCGGCTACACCTTC. This codes for CASRAGTGSGYTF.

This clonotype was seen a handful of times. The chain recombines TRBV19 with TRBJ1-4; the D is unclear. Deletions cut 3 bases from V and 7 bases from J, with 9 bases between. The CDR3 spans 13 residues. Germline CDR1 and CDR2: LNHDA and SQIVND (reference sequence). The CDR3 DNA sequence: TGTGCCAGTAGTATCGCGACGAGTGAAAAACTGTTTTTT. Translation: CASSIATSEKLFF. Full variable domain (remainder filled in from reference TRBV19 and TRBJ1-4): DGGITQSPKYLFRKEGQNVTLSCEQNLNHDAMYWYRQDPGQGLRLIYYSQIVNDFQKGDIAEGYSVSREKKESFPLTVTSAQKNPTAFYLCASSIATSEKLFFGSGTQLSVL.

The chain combines TRBV24-1 with TRBJ2-3; no definite D call. The length of the CDR3 is 14 residues. With 5 bases removed from V and 0 bases from J, the gap between germline ends came to 8 bases. Germline V lookup: CDR1 KGHDR, CDR2 SFDVKD. The CDR3 loop reads CATSAARSTDTQYF. The DNA for the CDR3 is TGTGCCACCAGTGCAGCTAGAAGCACAGATACGCAGTATTTT.

There are many counts of this clonotype. The rearrangement links TRBV6-5 to TRBJ2-1; possibly TRBD2 for D (6 bases). Germline V lookup: CDR1 MNHEY, CDR2 SVGAGI. The length of the CDR3 is 14 residues. The V and J ends lost 2 bases and 2 bases respectively, with 7 bases between them. CDR3 in amino acids: CASSYRTTYNEQFF. The CDR3 coding sequence is TGTGCCAGCAGTTACCGGACTACCTACAATGAGCAGTTCTTC.